The 27 T cell receptor beta chains below come from one sample, sequenced in a study of T-cell memory formation after mild COVID-19. TCRdb re-analysed the 5' RACE reads in MiXCR, keeping a single row per CDR3 protein. This table holds under 650,000 distinct CDR3 sequences, about 20% found once. Sequencing was performed on PBMCs or a T cell subset sorted from them (not recorded which). These receptors originate from an adult woman who had mild COVID-19 (a few samples of this study predate the infection). Cell type and time point are not known.

The chain joins TRBV4-3 to TRBJ2-3; D gene uncertain. The CDR3 loop spans 17 amino acids. CDR1 is LGHNA, CDR2 YSLEER, per germline. V lost 1 base, J lost 1 base, and 15 bases lay in between. This CDR3 is CASSQVRPQWGTDTQYF. In DNA, the CDR3 is TGCGCCAGCAGCCAAGTCCGGCCGCAATGGGGCACAGATACGCAGTATTTT.

In this sample, this clonotype turned up a few times. The chain uses TRBV6-1 and TRBJ2-2; D may match TRBD1 or TRBD2 (5 bases each). The germline V and J ends were trimmed by 0 bases and 5 bases, with 10 bases remaining between them. The CDR3 is made up of 15 amino acids. CDR1 is MNHNS, CDR2 SASEGT, per germline. In nucleotides, the CDR3 is TGTGCCAGCAGTGAAGCGGGACGTCGAACCGGGGAGCTGTTTTTT. It translates to CASSEAGRRTGELFF.

This clonotype was recorded a few times. The V gene is TRBV29-1, the J gene TRBJ2-7; D may correspond to TRBD1 or TRBD2 (5 bases each). The ends were cut back, 0 bases at V and 0 bases at J, with 12 bases in the middle. The germline V gene encodes CDR1 SQVTM and CDR2 ANQGSEA. The CDR3 is 15 residues long. The CDR3 DNA sequence: TGCAGCGTTGAAGAGAGAGGGGCAAGCTCCTACGAGCAGTACTTC. It encodes CSVEERGASSYEQYF.

Here the CDR3 reads CASSEAPAGDRTDTQYF. CDR3 in DNA: TGTGCCAGCAGTGAAGCGCCTGCGGGGGACCGCACAGATACGCAGTATTTT. V usage is TRBV2 and J usage is TRBJ2-3, with 7 positions matching TRBD2. V shed 0 bases and J 1 base; nucleotides not matched to a gene: 7. The CDR3 loop spans 17 amino acids. Germline V gene sequence: CDR1 SNHLY, CDR2 FYNNEI.

Ten or more counts support this clonotype. The J gene is TRBJ2-7, the V gene TRBV29-1; 8 positions agree with TRBD1. The CDR3 is 15 residues long. The J segment lost 0 bases and the V segment lost 3 bases, leaving 7 bases of the junction unmatched. Germline CDR1 reads SQVTM; CDR2 reads ANQGSEA. The CDR3 is CSVETPGQVSYEQYF. Written as DNA, the CDR3 is TGCAGCGTTGAGACCCCGGGACAGGTCTCCTACGAGCAGTACTTC.

The chain links TRBV5-1 to TRBJ2-7; D is possibly TRBD1 (5 bases). V was shortened by 4 bases and J by 3 bases, with 17 bases between the two germline ends. Looked up from germline, CDR1 is SGHRS and CDR2 is YFSETQ. The CDR3 covers 15 residues. The CDR3 nucleotides are TGCGCCAGCAGCGCAGGGATTTTCGTTTTCTACGAGCAGTACTTC. Translated: CASSAGIFVFYEQYF.

This clonotype was counted between two and nine times. The chain links TRBV11-2 to TRBJ2-1; no clear D gene. Germline values: CDR1 SGHAT, CDR2 FQNNGV. CDR3 length: 13 residues. V lost 5 bases to trimming and J lost 0 bases, with 5 bases between them. The CDR3: CASSPISYNEQFF. The DNA of the CDR3 is TGTGCCAGCAGCCCCATCTCCTACAATGAGCAGTTCTTC.

This clonotype appeared a few times. CDR3 DNA: TGCAGCGTTGAAGCTGGGGGTGGCTACACCTTC. Amino acids: CSVEAGGGYTF. The rearrangement joins TRBV29-1 to TRBJ1-2, with D possibly TRBD1 on 5 matching bases. The germline CDR1 and CDR2 sequences are SQVTM and ANQGSEA. Trimming stripped 1 base from V and 7 bases from J, with 7 bases between. The CDR3 contains 11 residues.

The table lists this clonotype with many counts. The rearrangement joins TRBV7-2 to TRBJ2-1, with 7 bases matching TRBD2. Looked up from germline, CDR1 is SGHTA and CDR2 is FQGNSA. After removal of 1 base from V and 9 bases from J, the junction contained 6 bases not matched to a gene. This CDR3 is built from 14 residues. As DNA, the CDR3 is TGTGCCAGCAGCTTAGGACTAGCTAATTTTGAGCAGTTCTTC. As protein: CASSLGLANFEQFF.

The chain joins TRBV24-1 to TRBJ2-1, with D maybe TRBD2 (5 bases). Trimming stripped 3 bases from V and 6 bases from J, with 23 bases between. Germline assignment: CDR1 KGHDR and CDR2 SFDVKD. There are 18 residues in the CDR3. CDR3 residues: CATSDPGWGGSGSNEQFF. Here the CDR3 DNA reads TGTGCCACCAGTGATCCGGGATGGGGTGGGAGTGGCTCCAATGAGCAGTTCTTC.

This clonotype was picked up many times. The gene calls are TRBV7-9 and TRBJ2-1, with D perhaps assigned TRBD1 or TRBD2 (5 bases each). The CDR3 sequence is 15 residues long. V dropped 2 bases and J dropped 7 bases, with 15 bases sitting between them. Germline V CDR1 and CDR2: SEHNR, FQNEAQ (reference sequence). CDR3 coding DNA: TGTGCCAGCAGCTTAAGTTTCGGGACGGTGAATGAGCAGTTCTTC. This codes for CASSLSFGTVNEQFF.

The chain is built from TRBV9 and TRBJ2-2; D gene uncertain. The CDR3 spans 14 residues. Germline CDR1 is SGDLS and CDR2 is YYNGEE. Trimming cost V 4 bases and J 3 bases, with 10 bases left between them. In DNA, the CDR3 is TGTGCCAGCAGCCCTATGGGTGACACCGGGGAGCTGTTTTTT. Translated: CASSPMGDTGELFF.

This clonotype was seen at least ten times. V gene TRBV7-9 combines with J gene TRBJ2-3; D not certain. Germline CDR1 and CDR2: SEHNR and FQNEAQ (reference sequence). This CDR3 is 16 amino acids long. V was trimmed by 1 base and J by 2 bases, leaving 13 bases between them. CDR3 in amino acids: CASSLEIGLSTDTQYF. The CDR3 DNA is TGTGCCAGCAGCTTAGAAATCGGCCTTTCCACAGATACGCAGTATTTT.

CDR3 loop: CSAYRNYGYTF. CDR3 coding DNA: TGCAGTGCGTACCGAAACTATGGCTACACCTTC. The chain recombines TRBV20-1 with TRBJ1-2; D unresolved. Germline V CDR1 and CDR2: DFQATT, SNEGSKA (reference sequence). V was clipped by 6 bases and J by 2 bases, with 7 bases between them. The CDR3 extends over 11 amino acids.

The chain carries TRBV2 and TRBJ2-7; tentatively, D is TRBD1 or TRBD2 (5 bases each). The CDR3 length is 15 residues. Germline V gives CDR1 SNHLY, CDR2 FYNNEI. The V gene lost 10 bases and the J gene lost 5 bases, with 24 bases spanning the gap. CDR3 sequence: CATKARDVQGNEQYF. As DNA, the CDR3 is TGTGCCACCAAGGCCCGGGACGTACAAGGTAACGAGCAGTACTTC. Full variable domain (remainder filled in from reference TRBV2 and TRBJ2-7): EPEVTQTPSHQVTQMGQEVILRCVPISNHLYFYWYRQILGQKVEFLVSFYNNEISEKSEIFDDQFSVERPDGSNFTLKIRSTKLEDSAMYFCATKARDVQGNEQYFGPGTRLTVT.

This clonotype was counted at least ten times. The V gene is TRBV5-1, the J gene TRBJ1-1; no clear D. Germline V gene sequence: CDR1 SGHRS, CDR2 YFSETQ. The V and J ends lost 4 bases and 3 bases respectively, with 13 bases between them. This CDR3 is built from 14 residues. CDR3 sequence: CASSTAPWDTEAFF. In DNA, the CDR3 is TGCGCCAGCAGCACCGCCCCCTGGGACACTGAAGCTTTCTTT.

The CDR3 nucleotides are TGTGCCAGCAGTTTCTCCCCGGACAGGGGACCCTACGAGCAGTACTTC. This sequence encodes CASSFSPDRGPYEQYF. The chain combines TRBV12-3 or TRBV12-4 with TRBJ2-7; 9 bases align to TRBD1. The CDR3 runs 16 residues. The V and J ends lost 3 bases and 2 bases, in that order; junction bases with no gene match: 8.

This clonotype was counted only a few times. The V and J genes are TRBV20-1 and TRBJ2-7; D assignment may be TRBD1 or TRBD2 (7 bases each). Germline CDR1 DFQATT, CDR2 SNEGSKA (reference sequence). V was shortened by 4 bases and J by 4 bases, with 17 bases between the two germline ends. This CDR3 has 14 amino acids. The CDR3 spells CSAKGGTAAYEQYF. As DNA, the CDR3 is TGCAGTGCTAAGGGGGGGACAGCCGCGTACGAGCAGTACTTC.

V is TRBV29-1 and J is TRBJ2-3; D remains unclear. V lost 6 bases and J 2 bases, leaving 6 bases between the germline ends. CDR3 length: 11 residues. In germline, CDR1 is SQVTM, CDR2 ANQGSEA. Here the CDR3 DNA reads TGCAGCGTCCAGTCCACAGATACGCAGTATTTT. It translates to CSVQSTDTQYF.

The rearrangement uses TRBV6-1 and TRBJ1-1, with no clear D. The CDR3 extends over 13 amino acids. V gave up 5 bases and J gave up 3 bases, with 10 bases separating them. Germline V lookup: CDR1 MNHNS, CDR2 SASEGT. The CDR3 reads CASSYQEDTEAFF. The CDR3 bases are TGTGCCAGCAGTTATCAGGAGGACACTGAAGCTTTCTTT.

The chain combines TRBV2 with TRBJ1-1; the D gene is possibly TRBD1 (6 bases). The CDR3 length is 11 residues. V lost 8 bases and J 4 bases, leaving 8 bases between the germline ends. CDR1 is SNHLY and CDR2 is FYNNEI in the germline V gene. CDR3 residues: CASEGGTEAFF. In DNA form, the CDR3 reads TGTGCCAGCGAGGGGGGCACTGAAGCTTTCTTT.

J is TRBJ2-5 and V is TRBV6-5; tentative D call: TRBD2 (5 bases). The V and J ends lost 2 bases and 2 bases respectively, with 9 bases between them. Per the germline V gene, CDR1 is MNHEY and CDR2 is SVGAGI. The CDR3 length is 14 residues. CDR3: CASSYNGGQETQYF. Here the CDR3 DNA reads TGTGCCAGCAGTTACAATGGAGGTCAAGAGACCCAGTACTTC.

This clonotype was detected once. The CDR3 protein is CATSDVNRNYGYTF. Written as DNA, the CDR3 is TGTGCCACCAGTGATGTGAACAGGAACTATGGCTACACCTTC. This sequence joins TRBV24-1 and TRBJ1-2; TRBD1 might be the D (5 bases). Germline V gives CDR1 KGHDR, CDR2 SFDVKD. The CDR3 has 14 amino acids. The V end lost 3 bases, the J end lost 2 bases, and 9 bases lay between the germline ends.

This rearrangement joins TRBV19 to TRBJ1-1, with D perhaps matching TRBD1 (5 bases). Trimming took 5 bases from V and 4 from J, leaving 14 bases between them. The CDR3 contains 14 residues. CDR1 LNHDA and CDR2 SQIVND come from the germline V gene (reference sequence). In DNA form, the CDR3 reads TGTGCCAGTAGTGTAATCAGGGTGGGCACTGAAGCTTTCTTT. This gives the protein CASSVIRVGTEAFF.

The chain is built from TRBV4-1 and TRBJ1-2; 10 bases fit TRBD1. Trimming cost V 0 bases and J 8 bases; bases outside gene matches: 15. Germline V gives CDR1 MGHRA, CDR2 YSYEKL. This CDR3 comprises 18 residues. This chain's CDR3 is CASSQERPVGTGVEGYTF. The DNA of the CDR3 is TGCGCCAGCAGCCAAGAGCGACCCGTGGGGACAGGGGTCGAGGGCTACACCTTC.

The chain has TRBV7-9 and TRBJ2-7; tentative D call: TRBD1 (6 bases). Germline lookup yields CDR1 SEHNR and CDR2 FQNEAQ (reference sequence). V lost 1 base to trimming and J lost 7 bases, with 17 bases between them. The CDR3 is made up of 15 amino acids. The CDR3 DNA is TGTGCCAGCAGCTTAGGTACCCAGGGGCCCAGGGAGCAGTACTTC. Protein: CASSLGTQGPREQYF.

The chain has TRBV5-4 and TRBJ1-2; 7 bases are shared with TRBD1. V lost 1 base and J lost 4; bases outside the gene matches: 7. Germline values: CDR1 SGHNT, CDR2 YYREEE (reference sequence). This CDR3 is built from 15 residues. The CDR3 nucleotides read TGTGCCAGCAGCTTGTGGGAGACAGGGTCCTATGGCTACACCTTC. Translating it yields CASSLWETGSYGYTF.